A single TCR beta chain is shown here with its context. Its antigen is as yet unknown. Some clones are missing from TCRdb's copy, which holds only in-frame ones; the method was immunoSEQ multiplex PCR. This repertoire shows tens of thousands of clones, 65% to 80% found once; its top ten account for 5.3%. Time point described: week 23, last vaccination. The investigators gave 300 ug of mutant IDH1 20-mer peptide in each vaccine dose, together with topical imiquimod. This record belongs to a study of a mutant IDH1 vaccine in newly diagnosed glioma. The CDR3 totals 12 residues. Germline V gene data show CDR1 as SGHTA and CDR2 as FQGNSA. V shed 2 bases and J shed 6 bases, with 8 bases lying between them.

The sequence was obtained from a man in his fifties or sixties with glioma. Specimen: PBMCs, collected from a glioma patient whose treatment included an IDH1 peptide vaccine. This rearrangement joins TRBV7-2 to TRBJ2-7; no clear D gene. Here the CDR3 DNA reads TGTGCCAGCAGCTTATCATCCGGCGAGCAGTACTTC. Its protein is CASSLSSGEQYF.